These 26 T cell receptor beta chains came from one sample sequenced in a study of CD8 T cells in Susac syndrome. RNA, at about 0.5 to 1 ug, was reverse transcribed with random hexamers. Each CDR3 protein gets one entry after TCRdb re-called the immunoSEQ multiplex PCR reads with MiXCR. The data show around 110,000 distinct CDR3 sequences, with approximately 94% seen just once and over 0.4% held by the top ten. Sample: CD8+ T cells from PBMCs. The receptors shown here come from a human donor with Susac syndrome.

V is TRBV7-9 and J is TRBJ2-7; D possibly corresponds to TRBD1 (6 bases). Germline V CDR1 and CDR2: SEHNR, FQNEAQ (reference sequence). V lost 2 bases and J lost 0, with 17 bases in between. This CDR3 has 17 residues. This chain's CDR3 is CASSLFPRDKSSYEQYF. In DNA, the CDR3 is TGTGCCAGCAGCTTATTCCCCCGGGACAAGAGCTCCTACGAGCAGTACTTC.

This chain connects TRBV27 to TRBJ2-5, with a weak D call TRBD1 (6 bases). The V end was cut by 5 bases, the J end by 1 base, with 11 bases between. Looked up from germline, CDR1 is MNHEY and CDR2 is SMNVEV (reference sequence). The CDR3 spans 14 residues. In DNA, the CDR3 is TGTGCCAGCAGTATCGTGGGGGCCCAAGAGACCCAGTACTTC. Protein product: CASSIVGAQETQYF.

The chain joins TRBV5-1 to TRBJ2-7; either TRBD1 or TRBD2 may supply D (6 bases each). The germline V gene has CDR1 SGHRS and CDR2 YFSETQ. With 1 base removed from V and 4 bases from J, the gap between germline ends came to 15 bases. The CDR3 consists of 15 residues. CDR3 DNA sequence: TGCGCCAGCAGCTTGACGGGGGCATCATTATACGAGCAGTACTTC. Its translation: CASSLTGASLYEQYF. Full variable domain (rest looked up from reference TRBV5-1 and TRBJ2-7): KAGVTQTPRYLIKTRGQQVTLSCSPISGHRSVSWYQQTPGQGLQFLFEYFSETQRNKGNFPGRFSGRQFSNSRSEMNVSTLELGDSALYLCASSLTGASLYEQYFGPGTRLTVT.

This rearrangement joins TRBV20-1 to TRBJ2-7; the match to TRBD2 covers 9 bases. Germline V gene data show CDR1 as DFQATT and CDR2 as SNEGSKA (reference sequence). The junction had 3 bases not matched to a gene; V was cut back by 4 bases and J by 2 bases. CDR3 length: 13 amino acids. The CDR3 DNA reads TGCAGTGCTACCGCTAGCGGGGCCTACGAGCAGTACTTC. This encodes CSATASGAYEQYF.

This chain's CDR3 is CASSVAAGLQETQYF. CDR3 coding DNA: TGTGCCAGCAGCGTAGCAGCGGGTCTCCAAGAGACCCAGTACTTC. The rearrangement uses TRBV9 and TRBJ2-5; the D gene is possibly TRBD2 (6 bases). The length of the CDR3 is 15 residues. V gave up 0 bases and J gave up 1 base, with 10 bases separating them. Germline CDR1 and CDR2: SGDLS and YYNGEE.

The chain employs TRBV7-9 and TRBJ1-5, with 9 bases identical to TRBD1. The CDR3 loop spans 14 amino acids. J was trimmed by 6 bases and V by 4 bases; bases with no gene match: 4. Looked up from germline, CDR1 is SEHNR and CDR2 is FQNEAQ (reference sequence). The chain's CDR3 is CASSSQGAGQPQHF. The CDR3 region has the DNA TGTGCCAGCAGCTCACAGGGGGCGGGTCAGCCCCAGCATTTT. Supplemented by reference TRBV7-9 and TRBJ1-5, the full variable domain reads DTGVSQNPRHKITKRGQNVTFRCDPISEHNRLYWYRQTLGQGPEFLTYFQNEAQLEKSRLLSDRFSAERPKGSFSTLEIQRTEQGDSAMYLCASSSQGAGQPQHFGDGTRLSIL.

The V call is TRBV14, the J call TRBJ2-2, with TRBD2 matching over 7 bases. CDR3 length: 14 residues. Germline loops: CDR1 SGHDN, CDR2 FVKESK. Germline trimming cut 10 bases from V and 0 bases from J; bases unmatched to any gene: 5. The CDR3 protein is CATTSASNTGELFF. CDR3 sequence (DNA): TGTGCCACCACTAGCGCTTCGAACACCGGGGAGCTGTTTTTT.

Of note for this clonotype: The germline gene is not matched at one end of the junction; a read error may be the cause. The chain is built from TRBV27 and TRBJ2-7; D is uncertain. The CDR3 contains 13 residues. The V gene's germline CDR1 is MNHEY and CDR2 SMNVEV (reference sequence). For the CDR3, the DNA is TGTGCCAGCCGTTTACTGCCCTCCTACGAGCAGTACTTC. Amino acid sequence: CASRLLPSYEQYF.

J is TRBJ2-5 and V is TRBV27; TRBD2 is a possible D gene (5 bases). Deletions cut 5 bases from V and 4 bases from J, with 14 bases between. In germline, CDR1 is MNHEY, CDR2 SMNVEV (reference sequence). The CDR3 loop spans 14 amino acids. This CDR3 is CASSPTLALETQYF. CDR3 sequence (DNA): TGTGCCAGCAGTCCTACCCTAGCCCTAGAGACCCAGTACTTC.

The gene calls are TRBV4-3 and TRBJ1-1; perhaps TRBD1 as D (5 bases). CDR3 length: 14 residues. Trimming cost V 3 bases and J 8 bases, with 16 bases left between them. Germline lookup yields CDR1 LGHNA and CDR2 YSLEER. CDR3 in DNA: TGCGCCAGCAGCCAGGGAGGGGCTGGAGGGGAAGCTTTCTTT. This translates into CASSQGGAGGEAFF.

In this sample, this clonotype turned up once. V gene TRBV29-1 combines with J gene TRBJ1-2, with 10 bases that match TRBD1. V gave up 3 bases and J gave up 5 bases; unmatched junction bases: 3. Germline V CDR1 and CDR2: SQVTM, ANQGSEA. This CDR3 is built from 13 residues. CDR3 protein: CSVDEDRGYGYTF. In nucleotides, the CDR3 is TGCAGCGTTGATGAGGACAGGGGGTATGGCTACACCTTC.

The rearrangement uses TRBV20-1 and TRBJ2-1; tentative D call: TRBD2 (5 bases). The CDR3 loop spans 16 amino acids. Between the trimmed V and J ends, which lost 2 bases and 1 base, there was a span of 15 bases. Germline CDR1 and CDR2: DFQATT and SNEGSKA (reference sequence). In nucleotides, the CDR3 is TGCAGTGCTAGACCCACAGCGGCTGGTTCCTACAATGAGCAGTTCTTC. It codes for CSARPTAAGSYNEQFF.

This sequence joins TRBV3-1 and TRBJ1-1; D perhaps matches TRBD1 (6 bases). CDR1 is LGHDT, CDR2 YNNKEL, per germline (reference sequence). The CDR3 extends over 13 amino acids. V lost 5 bases, J lost 6 bases, and 13 bases lay in between. CDR3 DNA: TGTGCCAGCAGCAGCCTCACAGGGCCTGAAGCTTTCTTT. Its protein product is CASSSLTGPEAFF.

The genes are TRBV5-4 and TRBJ2-1; a weak D match, TRBD2 (6 bases). The CDR3 totals 15 residues. The germline V gene has CDR1 SGHNT and CDR2 YYREEE (reference sequence). The V gene lost 0 bases and the J gene lost 10 bases, with 17 bases spanning the gap. CDR3 DNA: TGTGCCAGCAGCTTGGCGGGACTCCCCAAGGGAGAGCAGTTCTTC. Its protein product is CASSLAGLPKGEQFF.

The gene calls are TRBV2 and TRBJ1-6; D ambiguous. Looked up from germline, CDR1 is SNHLY and CDR2 is FYNNEI. CDR3 length: 14 residues. Trimming removed 6 bases from V and 6 bases from J, with 12 bases in between. Here the CDR3 reads CASSDVGFNSPLHF. DNA for the CDR3: TGTGCCAGCAGCGACGTTGGATTTAATTCACCCCTCCACTTT.

CDR3 amino acids: CASSGVDTGELFF. Here the CDR3 DNA reads TGTGCCAGCAGCGGGGTGGACACCGGGGAGCTGTTTTTT. V and J are TRBV13 and TRBJ2-2; D gene ambiguous. Trimming removed 5 bases at V and 3 bases at J, with 7 bases between. Germline V CDR1 and CDR2: PRHDT, FYEKMQ (reference sequence). The CDR3 covers 13 residues. Based on the CDR3 plus reference TRBV13 and TRBJ2-2, the full variable domain is AAGVIQSPRHLIKEKRETATLKCYPIPRHDTVYWYQQGPGQDPQFLISFYEKMQSDKGSIPDRFSAQQFSDYHSELNMSSLELGDSALYFCASSGVDTGELFFGEGSRLTVL.

In nucleotides, the CDR3 is TGTGCCAGCAGTGAAAATACGCAGTATTTT. Translation gives CASSENTQYF. The V and J genes are TRBV2 and TRBJ2-3, with D uncertain. CDR3 size: 10 residues. From germline, CDR1 is SNHLY and CDR2 FYNNEI. With 2 bases removed from V and 7 bases from J, the gap between germline ends came to 1 base.

The chain links TRBV9 to TRBJ2-7; D may be TRBD1 (6 bases). V lost 2 bases and J 3 bases, leaving 12 bases between the germline ends. Per the germline V gene, CDR1 is SGDLS and CDR2 is YYNGEE. The CDR3 covers 14 residues. The CDR3 DNA follows: TGTGCCAGCAGCGTTGGGGGCCCTAACTACGAGCAGTACTTC. It translates to CASSVGGPNYEQYF.

The CDR3: CSARVEGNPFPYEQYF. The CDR3 nucleotides are TGCAGTGCTAGAGTCGAAGGAAACCCCTTCCCTTACGAGCAGTACTTC. The chain links TRBV20-1 to TRBJ2-7, with D hard to call. This CDR3 is built from 16 residues. CDR1 is DFQATT, CDR2 SNEGSKA, per germline (reference sequence). V was shortened by 1 base and J by 4 bases, with 20 bases between the two germline ends.

The chain links TRBV6-4 to TRBJ2-1, with 10 bases lining up with TRBD1. The CDR3 length is 14 residues. Germline V CDR1 and CDR2: MRHNA, SNTAGT. With V trimmed by 1 base and J by 7 bases, 1 base remained unmatched. CDR3 region: CASSDWDRGNEQFF. The DNA of the CDR3 is TGTGCCAGCAGTGACTGGGACAGGGGAAATGAGCAGTTCTTC.

The chain carries TRBV28 and TRBJ2-5, with D possibly being TRBD1 (5 bases). The CDR3 is 16 amino acids. Trimming removed 5 bases from V and 2 bases from J, with 18 bases in between. Germline CDR1 is MDHEN and CDR2 is SYDVKM. The CDR3 nucleotides read TGTGCCAGCAGTCCTCAAGGGCAAGGGGCTCAAGAGACCCAGTACTTC. Translated: CASSPQGQGAQETQYF.

This clonotype was seen a single time. This chain links TRBV27 with TRBJ2-7; D unresolved. The CDR3 consists of 14 residues. The V and J ends lost 0 bases and 5 bases respectively, with 11 bases between them. CDR1 is MNHEY, CDR2 SMNVEV, per germline (reference sequence). CDR3 amino acids: CASSLSVTANEQYF. CDR3 nucleotides: TGTGCCAGCAGTTTATCGGTGACGGCTAACGAGCAGTACTTC.

The V call is TRBV4-1, the J call TRBJ1-1; 7 bases are shared with TRBD1. V trimming: 4 bases; J trimming: 7 bases; junction bases outside the gene matches: 0. The CDR3 consists of 11 residues. The germline V gene encodes CDR1 MGHRA and CDR2 YSYEKL. CDR3 sequence reads: CASSRDSEAFF. CDR3 nucleotide sequence: TGCGCCAGCAGCCGGGACAGTGAAGCTTTCTTT.

A single count supports this clonotype. The CDR3 here is CASSLGGSFEQYF. In nucleotides, the CDR3 is TGTGCCAGCAGCTTAGGGGGGAGTTTCGAGCAGTACTTC. The gene calls are TRBV7-2 and TRBJ2-7; D possibly uses TRBD1 or TRBD2 (5 bases each). The CDR3 extends over 13 amino acids. Trimming removed 1 base at V and 6 bases at J, with 10 bases between. Germline V gives CDR1 SGHTA, CDR2 FQGNSA.

V and J are TRBV12-3 or TRBV12-4 and TRBJ1-1; no clear D. The CDR3 contains 12 residues. The V gene lost 3 bases and the J gene lost 8 bases, with 10 bases spanning the gap. The CDR3 coding sequence is TGTGCCAGCAGTTTCCCCGCCACCGAAGCTTTCTTT. Translated, it gives CASSFPATEAFF.

V usage is TRBV14 and J usage is TRBJ2-1; TRBD1 aligns across 7 bases. The CDR3 has 17 residues. Germline values: CDR1 SGHDN, CDR2 FVKESK. Trimming at V came to 4 bases and at J to 7 bases, leaving 16 bases not matched to a gene. CDR3 region: CASSRKLTGNYGNEQFF. The CDR3 DNA sequence: TGTGCCAGCAGCCGAAAACTGACAGGGAATTATGGAAATGAGCAGTTCTTC.